Below, 20 T cell receptor beta chains from the same sample are listed, as sequenced in a study of blood T cell repertoires in COVID-19. The repertoire was sequenced with immunoSEQ multiplex PCR; TCRdb's copy has only in-frame clones and lacks some. This sample yields under 550,000 clones, of which about 90% are seen a single time; roughly 0.78% belongs to the top ten. Sequencing was performed on peripheral blood. The receptors shown here come from a man younger than 35 with COVID-19, enrolled during active disease.

This chain links TRBV28 with TRBJ2-5, with 14 bases matching TRBD2. This CDR3 is 14 amino acids long. J was trimmed by 3 bases and V by 8 bases; bases with no gene match: 2. The germline V gene has CDR1 MDHEN and CDR2 SYDVKM. CDR3 in amino acids: CASSGLAGEETQYF. CDR3 bases: TGTGCCAGCTCGGGACTAGCGGGAGAAGAGACCCAGTACTTC.

This sequence joins TRBV12-3 or TRBV12-4 and TRBJ1-4; 8 bases map to TRBD1. The CDR3 loop spans 13 amino acids. V lost 2 bases and J lost 11; bases outside the gene matches: 4. Here the CDR3 reads CASSLQQGEKLFF. Written as DNA, the CDR3 is TGTGCCAGCAGTTTACAACAGGGGGAGAAACTGTTTTTT.

The chain uses TRBV11-3 and TRBJ2-1; 13 bases agree with TRBD2. The junction had 2 bases not matched to a gene; V was cut back by 1 base and J by 2 bases. Germline CDR1 SGHNT, CDR2 YENEEA. The CDR3 has 17 amino acids. CDR3 sequence reads: CASSLGTSGSPYNEQFF. CDR3 bases: TGTGCCAGCAGCTTAGGGACTAGCGGGAGTCCCTACAATGAGCAGTTCTTC.

The V and J genes are TRBV5-1 and TRBJ2-2, with a weak D call TRBD2 (6 bases). The CDR3 consists of 15 residues. V gave up 2 bases and J gave up 7 bases, with 15 bases separating them. Germline V gives CDR1 SGHRS, CDR2 YFSETQ. CDR3 bases: TGCGCCAGCAGCTTTCGGGCTAGCGAGGACGGGGAGCTGTTTTTT. Translated: CASSFRASEDGELFF.

J is TRBJ2-4 and V is TRBV19; D possibly corresponds to TRBD1 (6 bases). This CDR3 spans 15 amino acids. Trimming removed 3 bases at V and 1 base at J, with 10 bases between. In germline, CDR1 is LNHDA, CDR2 SQIVND (reference sequence). The CDR3 region has the DNA TGTGCCAGTAGTATTGGGGGCTCGGCCAAAAACATTCAGTACTTC. Amino acid sequence: CASSIGGSAKNIQYF.

The rearrangement uses TRBV15 and TRBJ2-1, with 11 positions matching TRBD1. Germline V lookup: CDR1 LNHNV, CDR2 YYDKDF (reference sequence). V was pared by 2 bases and J by 7 bases, with 4 bases of the junction left unmatched. This CDR3 has 15 amino acids. The CDR3 loop is CATSRSGTGGNEQFF. The DNA for the CDR3 is TGTGCCACCAGCAGATCCGGGACAGGGGGAAATGAGCAGTTCTTC.

The gene calls are TRBV10-2 and TRBJ2-5; 10 positions agree with TRBD2. The V segment lost 4 bases and the J segment 5 bases; nucleotides outside the gene matches: 4. CDR3 length equals 14 residues. CDR1 is WSHSY and CDR2 is SAAADI in the germline V gene. CDR3 nucleotide sequence: TGCGCCAGCAGTGGGACTAGCGGACCGGAGACCCAGTACTTC. Protein sequence: CASSGTSGPETQYF.

The chain uses TRBV5-1 and TRBJ2-7; 7 bases are shared with TRBD2. The V gene's germline CDR1 is SGHRS and CDR2 YFSETQ. The CDR3 length is 15 residues. V lost 2 bases to trimming and J lost 2 bases; unmatched junction nucleotides: 7. DNA for the CDR3: TGCGCCAGCAGCTTCTGGGCGGGGGTTACCTACGAGCAGTACTTC. Encoded protein: CASSFWAGVTYEQYF.

The gene calls are TRBV7-9 and TRBJ2-2; D gene uncertain. CDR1 and CDR2 (germline): SEHNR, FQNEAQ (reference sequence). The CDR3 sequence is 15 residues long. V was trimmed by 5 bases and J by 6 bases, leaving 16 bases between them. CDR3 DNA sequence: TGTGCCAGCAGCGATGACTCCTCCACGCCCGGGGAGCTGTTTTTT. Translated: CASSDDSSTPGELFF.

The chain uses TRBV4-1 and TRBJ2-2; D might be TRBD1 (6 bases). Germline V gene sequence: CDR1 MGHRA, CDR2 YSYEKL. Trimming took 5 bases from V and 4 from J, leaving 17 bases between them. CDR3 size: 16 residues. The chain's CDR3 is CASSGSQEGGTGELFF. CDR3 nucleotides: TGCGCCAGCAGCGGCAGCCAGGAAGGGGGCACCGGGGAGCTGTTTTTT.

The chain carries TRBV2 and TRBJ1-2; 10 bases line up with TRBD1. J gave up 6 bases and V 7 bases, and 8 bases lay outside the gene matches. Per germline, CDR1 SNHLY and CDR2 FYNNEI. This CDR3 has 14 residues. CDR3 loop: CASIRPGTGDGYTF. CDR3 bases: TGTGCCAGCATCCGGCCAGGGACAGGGGATGGCTACACCTTC.

This clone was picked up a small number of times. The genes are TRBV2 and TRBJ1-1, with 10 bases identical to TRBD1. The germline V gene has CDR1 SNHLY and CDR2 FYNNEI. The CDR3 loop spans 18 amino acids. The V gene end was trimmed by 3 bases and the J gene end by 4 bases; junction bases not matched to a gene: 14. The CDR3 is CASSDHRDRGKLGTEAFF. The CDR3 DNA reads TGTGCCAGCAGTGACCACCGGGACAGGGGAAAATTGGGCACTGAAGCTTTCTTT.

The chain has TRBV12-3 or TRBV12-4 and TRBJ1-2; no firm D call. V dropped 11 bases and J dropped 1 base, with 11 bases sitting between them. CDR3 length equals 12 residues. The CDR3 DNA reads as TGTGCCGTCCGGGATGTTAACTATGGCTACACCTTC. Residues: CAVRDVNYGYTF.

The chain links TRBV19 to TRBJ2-5; 9 bases are shared with TRBD1. Losses at the gene ends were 5 bases for V and 5 bases for J; bases not matched to a gene: 6. Germline CDR1 reads LNHDA; CDR2 reads SQIVND (reference sequence). This CDR3 comprises 14 residues. This CDR3 is CASSFTGGLETQYF. DNA for the CDR3: TGTGCCAGTAGTTTTACAGGGGGCTTGGAGACCCAGTACTTC.

A note on this clone: This sample also contains other DNA sequences that code for the same CDR3. The V call is TRBV27, the J call TRBJ1-4; weak D call: TRBD1 (5 bases). The CDR3 has 13 amino acids. V was pared by 3 bases and J by 5 bases, with 7 bases between. Looked up from germline, CDR1 is MNHEY and CDR2 is SMNVEV (reference sequence). CDR3: CASSFRQNEKLFF. The CDR3 coding sequence is TGTGCCAGCAGTTTTAGACAGAATGAAAAACTGTTTTTT.

The chain carries TRBV30 and TRBJ2-3; 9 nucleotides agree with TRBD1. The CDR3 loop spans 15 amino acids. CDR1 and CDR2 (germline): GTSNPN, SVGIG (reference sequence). The V segment lost 4 bases and the J segment 2 bases; nucleotides outside the gene matches: 7. The CDR3 DNA follows: TGTGCCTGGATCCACGACAGGGGGGCCACAGATACGCAGTATTTT. Encoded protein: CAWIHDRGATDTQYF.

J is TRBJ2-1 and V is TRBV30; maybe TRBD1 (6 bases). This CDR3 contains 11 residues. The V gene lost 5 bases and the J gene lost 7 bases, with 9 bases spanning the gap. Germline V gene lookup returns CDR1 GTSNPN and CDR2 SVGIG (reference sequence). CDR3 nucleotides: TGTGCCTGGGAGAGGGGGAATGAGCAGTTCTTC. Residues: CAWERGNEQFF.

This clone was detected a few times. The chain is built from TRBV19 and TRBJ1-2; TRBD1 matches at 7 bases. The CDR3 covers 14 residues. Germline CDR1 is LNHDA and CDR2 is SQIVND (reference sequence). The V and J ends lost 2 bases and 8 bases, in that order; junction bases with no gene match: 8. DNA of the CDR3: TGTGCCAGTAGTATAAACAGGGGCTTGGAGGGCTACACCTTC. This sequence encodes CASSINRGLEGYTF.

The chain carries TRBV13 and TRBJ1-1; possibly TRBD1 for D (5 bases). The CDR3 spans 16 residues. The V gene's germline CDR1 is PRHDT and CDR2 FYEKMQ (reference sequence). V gave up 0 bases and J gave up 1 base, with 12 bases separating them. The CDR3 reads CASSLGTFGGNTEAFF. CDR3 nucleotides: TGTGCCAGCAGCTTAGGAACGTTCGGGGGGAACACTGAAGCTTTCTTT. The whole variable domain, filled in from reference TRBV13 and TRBJ1-1, reads AAGVIQSPRHLIKEKRETATLKCYPIPRHDTVYWYQQGPGQDPQFLISFYEKMQSDKGSIPDRFSAQQFSDYHSELNMSSLELGDSALYFCASSLGTFGGNTEAFFGQGTRLTVV.

V is TRBV19 and J is TRBJ1-6; TRBD1 agrees at 10 bases. The ends lost 3 bases at V and 9 bases at J; junction bases unmatched: 17. The CDR3 spans 19 residues. From germline, CDR1 is LNHDA and CDR2 SQIVND (reference sequence). CDR3 amino acids: CASSIEGTRWGQGSSPLHF. CDR3 DNA sequence: TGTGCCAGTAGTATCGAGGGGACCCGTTGGGGACAGGGGAGTTCACCCCTCCACTTT.